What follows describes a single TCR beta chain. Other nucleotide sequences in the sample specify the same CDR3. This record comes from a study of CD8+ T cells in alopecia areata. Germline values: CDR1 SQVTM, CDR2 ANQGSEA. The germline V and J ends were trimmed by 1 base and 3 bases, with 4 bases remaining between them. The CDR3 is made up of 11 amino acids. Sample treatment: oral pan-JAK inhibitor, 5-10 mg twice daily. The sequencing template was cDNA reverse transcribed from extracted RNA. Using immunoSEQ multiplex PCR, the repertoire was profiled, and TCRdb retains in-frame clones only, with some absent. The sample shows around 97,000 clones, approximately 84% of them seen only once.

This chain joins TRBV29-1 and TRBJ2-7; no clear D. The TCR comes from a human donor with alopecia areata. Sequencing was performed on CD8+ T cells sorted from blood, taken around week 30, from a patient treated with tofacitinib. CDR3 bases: TGCAGCGTTGAAGTCGACTACGAGCAGTACTTC. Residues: CSVEVDYEQYF.